The rows below give T cell receptor beta chains drawn from one sample of a study of regulatory T cells in long-lasting Graves disease. TCRdb reprocessed the multiplex PCR reads with MiXCR, giving one entry per CDR3 protein. The table shows hundreds of thousands of distinct CDR3 sequences, with roughly 21% occurring only once. Sample: peripheral blood mononuclear cells (PBMCs), taken when the disease was refractory, from a patient treated with antithyroid drugs. The receptors were gathered from a female donor with Graves disease. Both conserved end residues are part of each CDR3. The D gene is left open where the match is weak. Size is omitted from some rows. Given values are once, few, many or a class for expanded clones.

J gene: TRBJ2-7; V gene: TRBV3-1; D gene: TRBD2; clone size: NA; CDR3 protein: CASSQLSGRDLEQYF; CDR3 DNA: TGTGCCAGCAGCCAACTTAGCGGGAGGGATCTCGAGCAGTACTTC
J gene: TRBJ2-7; V gene: TRBV24-1; D gene: NA; clone size: many; CDR3 protein: CATSDPTGNPYF; CDR3 DNA: TGTGCCACCAGTGATCCTACAGGGAACCCTTACTTC
J gene: TRBJ2-7; V gene: TRBV29-1; D gene: TRBD2; clone size: NA; CDR3 protein: CRVGGLAASPSYEQYF; CDR3 DNA: TGCCGCGTTGGGGGACTAGCGGCCTCACCCTCCTACGAGCAGTACTTC
J gene: TRBJ1-2; V gene: TRBV6-1; D gene: NA; clone size: many; CDR3 protein: CASKNGTYGYTF; CDR3 DNA: TGTGCCAGCAAGAATGGGACCTATGGCTACACCTTC
J gene: TRBJ2-7; V gene: TRBV4-1; D gene: NA; clone size: few; CDR3 protein: CASSQGEAFSYEQYF; CDR3 DNA: TGCGCCAGCAGCCAAGGGGAGGCCTTCTCCTACGAGCAGTACTTC
J gene: TRBJ2-7; V gene: TRBV5-1; D gene: NA; clone size: NA; CDR3 protein: CASSPAAGPTVEQYF; CDR3 DNA: TGCGCCAGCAGCCCCGCGGCGGGACCAACTGTCGAGCAGTACTTC
J gene: TRBJ2-7; V gene: TRBV7-2; D gene: TRBD1; clone size: many; CDR3 protein: CASSSMAGTASYEQYF; CDR3 DNA: TGTGCCAGCAGCTCCATGGCCGGGACAGCATCCTACGAGCAGTACTTC
J gene: TRBJ2-7; V gene: TRBV7-6; D gene: NA; clone size: many; CDR3 protein: CASSPVNSGEQYF; CDR3 DNA: TGTGCCAGCAGCCCGGTAAACTCTGGGGAGCAGTACTTC
J gene: TRBJ2-7; V gene: TRBV24-1; D gene: NA; clone size: many; CDR3 protein: CATSDRTEFYEQYF; CDR3 DNA: TGTGCCACCAGTGACAGGACAGAATTCTACGAGCAGTACTTC
J gene: TRBJ1-1; V gene: TRBV12-3/TRBV12-4; D gene: NA; clone size: many; CDR3 protein: CASSFSNRANTEAFF; CDR3 DNA: TGTGCCAGCAGTTTTTCGAACAGGGCGAACACTGAAGCTTTCTTT
J gene: TRBJ2-5; V gene: TRBV19; D gene: NA; clone size: few; CDR3 protein: CASSIGEETQYF; CDR3 DNA: TGTGCCAGTAGTATCGGGGAAGAGACCCAGTACTTC
J gene: TRBJ1-2; V gene: TRBV24-1; D gene: NA; clone size: many; CDR3 protein: CATSDLSSWSRNYGYTF; CDR3 DNA: TGTGCCACCAGTGATTTGAGTTCATGGAGTAGGAACTATGGCTACACCTTC
J gene: TRBJ2-2; V gene: TRBV2; D gene: TRBD1; clone size: many; CDR3 protein: CASSGPGQGTGELFF; CDR3 DNA: TGTGCCAGCAGCGGTCCGGGACAGGGGACCGGGGAGCTGTTTTTT
J gene: TRBJ2-7; V gene: TRBV3-1; D gene: NA; clone size: NA; CDR3 protein: CASSQVILYEQYF; CDR3 DNA: TGTGCCAGCAGCCAAGTTATCCTCTACGAGCAGTACTTC
J gene: TRBJ2-7; V gene: TRBV6-1; D gene: TRBD1; clone size: few; CDR3 protein: CASRRQGTGTYEQYF; CDR3 DNA: TGTGCCAGCCGACGACAGGGGACAGGAACCTACGAGCAGTACTTC
J gene: TRBJ1-5; V gene: TRBV19; D gene: TRBD1; clone size: NA; CDR3 protein: CASTEQGISNQPQHF; CDR3 DNA: TGTGCCAGTACCGAACAGGGGATTAGCAATCAGCCCCAGCATTTT
J gene: TRBJ2-7; V gene: TRBV9; D gene: TRBD2; clone size: NA; CDR3 protein: CASSVGAGRDEQYF; CDR3 DNA: TGTGCCAGCAGCGTAGGCGCAGGGAGGGATGAGCAGTACTTC
J gene: TRBJ1-1; V gene: TRBV9; D gene: NA; clone size: few; CDR3 protein: CASSVDGVNTEAFF; CDR3 DNA: TGTGCCAGCAGCGTAGATGGGGTGAACACTGAAGCTTTCTTT